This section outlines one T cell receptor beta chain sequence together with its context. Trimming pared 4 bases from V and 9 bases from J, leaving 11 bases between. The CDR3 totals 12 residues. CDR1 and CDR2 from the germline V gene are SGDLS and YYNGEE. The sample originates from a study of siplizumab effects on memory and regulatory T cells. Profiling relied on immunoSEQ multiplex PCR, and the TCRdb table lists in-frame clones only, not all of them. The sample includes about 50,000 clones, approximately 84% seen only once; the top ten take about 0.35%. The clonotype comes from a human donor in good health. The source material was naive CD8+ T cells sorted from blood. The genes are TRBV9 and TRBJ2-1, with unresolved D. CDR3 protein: CASSTDAFEQFF. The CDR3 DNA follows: TGTGCCAGCAGCACGGACGCCTTTGAGCAGTTCTTC.